A selection of T cell receptor beta chains follows, all from one sample in a study of cytomegalovirus exposure and HLA in healthy donors. Sequencing was performed with immunoSEQ multiplex PCR; in TCRdb, only in-frame clones are kept and a portion is missing. The repertoire has 100,000 to 150,000 clones, 80% of them found once; the top ten carry around 9.5%. Sample: PBMCs. The receptors were sampled from a female donor in good health and CMV-seropositive. Both conserved end residues are part of each CDR3. A D gene is named only where the DNA matches it firmly. Clone size appears in some rows only: once, few, many, or a class for an expanded clone.

.	.	TRBJ1-1	TRBV30	CAWSRRDTEAFF	TGTGCCTGGTCCCGGAGGGACACTGAAGCTTTCTTT
.	TRBD1	TRBJ1-1	TRBV29-1	CSVGTGVAEAFF	TGCAGCGTTGGGACAGGGGTCGCTGAAGCTTTCTTT
.	TRBD1	TRBJ2-7	TRBV6-5	CASRADRAPYEQYF	TGTGCCAGCAGAGCGGACAGGGCCCCCTACGAGCAGTACTTC
.	.	TRBJ1-5	TRBV19	CASSMRGAQPQHF	TGTGCCAGTAGTATGCGGGGAGCCCAGCCCCAGCATTTT
.	.	TRBJ2-1	TRBV9	CASSVAVGRVYNEQFF	TGTGCCAGCAGCGTAGCGGTGGGGAGAGTATACAATGAGCAGTTCTTC
.	.	TRBJ1-2	TRBV6-1	CASNIASLYGYTF	TGTGCCAGCAATATAGCCAGCCTCTATGGCTACACCTTC
.	.	TRBJ1-6	TRBV21-1	CASSKAVVRSYNSPLHF	TGTGCCAGCAGCAAAGCCGTAGTTCGCTCCTATAATTCACCCCTCCACTTT
.	TRBD1	TRBJ2-7	TRBV19	CASSQGQVSSYEQYF	TGTGCCAGTAGCCAGGGACAGGTGAGCTCCTACGAGCAGTACTTC
few	.	TRBJ2-1	TRBV6-6	CASSAGQPSYNEQFF	TGTGCCAGCAGTGCGGGCCAGCCGTCCTACAATGAGCAGTTCTTC
few	TRBD1	TRBJ1-2	TRBV28	CASRVLGGQGVEGYTF	TGTGCCAGCAGAGTCCTAGGTGGACAGGGGGTAGAAGGCTACACCTTC
.	.	TRBJ2-3	TRBV30	CAWSGSSLDTQYF	TGTGCCTGGAGTGGCTCGAGCCTAGATACGCAGTATTTT
.	TRBD1	TRBJ2-1	TRBV19	CAAGTGNHNEQFF	TGTGCCGCCGGGACAGGGAACCACAATGAGCAGTTCTTC
.	.	TRBJ1-1	TRBV10-3	CASRTDLRTEAFF	TGTGCCTCCCGGACAGACTTAAGGACTGAAGCTTTCTTT
.	TRBD1	TRBJ1-4	TRBV2	CASSGGQGRDEKLFF	TGTGCCAGCAGTGGGGGACAGGGCCGGGATGAAAAACTGTTTTTT
.	TRBD1	TRBJ2-1	TRBV7-3	CASSQDRGGYNEQFF	TGTGCCAGCAGCCAGGACAGGGGTGGCTACAATGAGCAGTTCTTC
.	TRBD1	TRBJ2-2	TRBV7-9	CASSRTGRIGELFF	TGTGCCAGCAGCCGGACAGGGAGGATCGGGGAGCTGTTTTTT
.	TRBD1	TRBJ1-1	TRBV2	CASGGTGTAAFF	TGTGCCAGCGGCGGGACAGGGACGGCAGCTTTCTTT
.	TRBD1	TRBJ2-5	TRBV7-9	CASSLGQGTQYF	TGTGCCAGCAGCTTAGGACAGGGGACCCAGTACTTC
.	.	TRBJ2-1	TRBV5-1	CASSLVAGLGYNEQFF	TGCGCCAGCAGCTTGGTGGCAGGGCTAGGCTACAATGAGCAGTTCTTC
.	.	TRBJ2-2	TRBV2	CASSLSGANTGELFF	TGTGCCAGCAGTCTCTCAGGTGCGAACACCGGGGAGCTGTTTTTT
few	.	TRBJ2-3	TRBV5-1	CASSLGQDEHTDTQYF	TGCGCCAGCAGCTTGGGGCAGGATGAGCACACAGATACGCAGTATTTT
.	.	TRBJ1-3	TRBV2	CASTQGITGNTIYF	TGTGCCAGCACCCAGGGGATCACTGGAAACACCATATATTTT
.	TRBD1	TRBJ2-5	TRBV6-5	CASRRSGQRETQYF	TGTGCCAGCAGACGATCGGGACAGAGGGAGACCCAGTACTTC
.	.	TRBJ2-2	TRBV4-3	CASSLGAGGTGELFF	TGCGCCAGCAGCCTAGGGGCAGGGGGGACCGGGGAGCTGTTTTTT
.	.	TRBJ2-5	TRBV6-5	CASSPQVGETQYF	TGTGCCAGCTCCCCCCAGGTTGGAGAGACCCAGTACTTC
once	.	TRBJ2-7	TRBV6-5	CASAPGLFLSYEQYF	TGTGCCAGCGCTCCCGGACTATTTTTGTCTTACGAGCAGTACTTC
.	TRBD2	TRBJ2-5	TRBV11-2	CASSLGTSPARETQYF	TGTGCCAGCAGCTTAGGGACTAGCCCCGCACGAGAGACCCAGTACTTC
.	.	TRBJ1-2	TRBV30	CAWSVRGKGYTF	TGTGCCTGGAGTGTAAGGGGGAAAGGCTACACCTTC
.	.	TRBJ1-1	TRBV5-1	CASSLTGGGTEAFF	TGCGCCAGCAGCTTGACTGGGGGGGGCACTGAAGCTTTCTTT
.	TRBD1	TRBJ1-5	TRBV9	CASSATRTGFNQPQHF	TGTGCCAGCAGCGCCACGCGGACAGGGTTCAATCAGCCCCAGCATTTT
.	.	TRBJ2-1	TRBV4-1	CASSYTGIYNEQFF	TGCGCCAGCAGCTATACAGGGATCTACAATGAGCAGTTCTTC
few	.	TRBJ2-7	TRBV5-1	CASSGDYEQYF	TGCGCCAGCAGCGGTGATTACGAGCAGTACTTC
.	TRBD1	TRBJ1-1	TRBV2	CASGTPGGARNTEAFF	TGTGCCAGCGGAACACCAGGGGGAGCGCGGAACACTGAAGCTTTCTTT
.	.	TRBJ2-2	TRBV4-1	CASSQETPGHYTGELFF	TGCGCCAGCAGCCAAGAGACCCCGGGACATTACACCGGGGAGCTGTTTTTT
.	TRBD1	TRBJ2-7	TRBV7-6	CASSLLTGGAYEQYF	TGTGCCAGCAGCTTACTCACAGGGGGCGCTTACGAGCAGTACTTC
once	TRBD1	TRBJ1-2	TRBV10-3	CAIRPGQGDYGYTF	TGTGCCATCAGGCCGGGACAGGGAGACTATGGCTACACCTTC
.	.	TRBJ1-3	TRBV2	CASSSSPGNTIYF	TGTGCCAGCAGTTCTTCCCCTGGAAACACCATATATTTT
few	.	TRBJ1-5	TRBV10-3	CAISDRQSNQPQHF	TGTGCCATCAGTGACCGACAGAGCAATCAGCCCCAGCATTTT
.	.	TRBJ2-2	TRBV11-3	CASSPSLGELFF	TGTGCCAGCAGCCCGAGCCTCGGGGAGCTGTTTTTT
.	.	TRBJ1-4	TRBV18	CASSPVVASEKLFF	TGTGCCAGCTCACCCGTTGTAGCGAGTGAAAAACTGTTTTTT
.	.	TRBJ2-7	TRBV7-2	CASSLDTSIREQYF	TGTGCCAGCAGCTTAGATACCTCCATTCGGGAGCAGTACTTC
.	.	TRBJ2-7	TRBV29-1	CSVEAQGINEQYF	TGCAGCGTTGAGGCGCAGGGAATTAACGAGCAGTACTTC
.	.	TRBJ1-5	TRBV19	CASSIRGENQPQHF	TGTGCCAGTAGTATCCGGGGGGAGAATCAGCCCCAGCATTTT
.	TRBD1	TRBJ1-1	TRBV28	CASSETGSNTEAFF	TGTGCCAGCAGTGAGACAGGGTCGAACACTGAAGCTTTCTTT
.	.	TRBJ2-6	TRBV6-6	CASSLGVAGANVLTF	TGTGCCAGCAGTCTCGGGGTGGCTGGGGCCAACGTCCTGACTTTC
.	.	TRBJ1-5	TRBV30	CAWSQSNNQPQHF	TGTGCCTGGAGCCAGTCAAACAATCAGCCCCAGCATTTT
.	TRBD1	TRBJ2-7	TRBV9	CASSIGQARGDEQYF	TGTGCCAGCAGCATCGGACAGGCCCGAGGGGACGAGCAGTACTTC
.	TRBD1	TRBJ2-5	TRBV6-6	CASTQTGPGSQYF	TGTGCCAGCACCCAGACAGGGCCTGGGTCCCAGTACTTC
.	TRBD1	TRBJ1-1	TRBV6-1	CASRNFRQGLTEAFF	TGTGCCAGCAGGAACTTTAGACAGGGACTCACTGAAGCTTTCTTT
.	TRBD2	TRBJ2-3	TRBV2	CASSVLRGGGNTQYF	TGTGCCAGCAGCGTCTTGAGGGGCGGGGGGAATACGCAGTATTTT